These T cell receptor beta chains were read from a single sample in a study of blood T cell repertoires in COVID-19. The repertoire was sequenced with immunoSEQ multiplex PCR; TCRdb's copy has only in-frame clones and lacks some. The sample shows about 200,000 clones, over 75% of them seen only once. Sample: peripheral blood. The receptors were gathered from an older woman with COVID-19, enrolled during active disease. Both conserved end residues are trimmed from each CDR3.

TRBV5-1 ASSLALTGQGNYGYT
TRBV7-2 ASSALADTQY
TRBV11-3 ASRSSGNTGELF
TRBV7-2 ASSPQGQISGNTIY
TRBV5-1 ASSPHSPTGGDLGQF
TRBV18 ASSPRQSMNTEAF
TRBV5-1 ASSLERGYGYT
TRBV27 ASSLIISTGNTEAF
TRBV30 AYDRVGKNIQY
TRBV29-1 SVDPSLSADTQY
TRBV2 ASTGGSAYEQY
TRBV4-1 ASSQEGPSGRAGEQF
TRBV18 ASSSSGGYNEQF
TRBV19 ASSGRETNQPQH
TRBV6-2/TRBV6-3 ASSYPTGTGEAF
TRBV19 APRGDRVVCYGYT
TRBV7-8 ASSTRGGTSYEQY
TRBV11-3 ASGRQGAMNTEAF
TRBV5-1 ASSLAGGTNTEAF
TRBV15 ATSRDRVTYEQY
TRBV6-1 ASSERKAGPGNTIY
TRBV7-2 ASSSQGYTEAF
TRBV6-5 ASSYRGQNYGYT
TRBV6-5 ASRESGQAYGYT
TRBV5-1 ASSTGGNTEAF
TRBV4-1 ASSQSGTGGDYGYT
TRBV19 ASRGQNSNQPQH
TRBV7-3 ASSSYAGTEAF
TRBV19 ASNRPGGDYGYT
TRBV5-1 ASSLLGADTEAF
TRBV11-3 ASSLAPRSTGELF
TRBV7-2 ASSPPPGFYEQY
TRBV18 ASSHQFDDRMGISLH
TRBV11-1 ASSFHNVGTGEAF
TRBV11-3 ASSFAGSDTQY
TRBV28 ASGSGRLYNEQF
TRBV10-3 ATSTDTDTQY
TRBV29-1 SVTIRTSGNTGELF
TRBV6-5 ASSLSGANVLT
TRBV18 ASSPGGQGSNTEAF
TRBV4-3 ASSQAGQGGEKLF
TRBV6-2/TRBV6-3 ASSYVLAGYNEQF
TRBV7-2 ASSGSGEQY
TRBV18 ASSPSFAGAYEQY
TRBV5-1 ASGPGAGEGETQY
TRBV7-2 ASSLVGQGNQPQH
TRBV7-8 ASSLGVGRYYEQY
TRBV7-9 ASSTTRDRGTYEQY